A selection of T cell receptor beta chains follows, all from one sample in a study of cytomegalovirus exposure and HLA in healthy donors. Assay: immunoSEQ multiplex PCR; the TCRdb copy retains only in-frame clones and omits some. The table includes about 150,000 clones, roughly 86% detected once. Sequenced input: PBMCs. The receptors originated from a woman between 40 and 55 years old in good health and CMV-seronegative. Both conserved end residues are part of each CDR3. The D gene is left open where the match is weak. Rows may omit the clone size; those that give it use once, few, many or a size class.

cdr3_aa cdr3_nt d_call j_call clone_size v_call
CASGLGREQFF TGTGCTAGTGGTTTGGGGCGGGAGCAGTTCTTC - TRBJ2-1 once TRBV12-5
CASSSRTGWVLDAGELFF TGCGCCAGCAGCTCGAGGACAGGGTGGGTCTTGGACGCCGGGGAGCTGTTTTTT TRBD1 TRBJ2-2 - TRBV5-1
CASSPRGGSGELFF TGTGCCAGCAGCCCGAGGGGGGGCAGCGGGGAGCTGTTTTTT - TRBJ2-2 few TRBV7-9
CASSPTRHFTEAFF TGTGCCAGCAGTCCGACCCGACACTTCACTGAAGCTTTCTTT - TRBJ1-1 - TRBV25-1
CASSLRASGSDEQFF TGTGCCAGCAGTTTAAGGGCTAGCGGGAGTGATGAGCAGTTCTTC TRBD2 TRBJ2-1 - TRBV27
CASSYERGGRYEQYF TGTGCCAGCAGTTACGAGAGGGGGGGAAGGTACGAGCAGTACTTC - TRBJ2-7 - TRBV6-5
CASSQDYSGGELFF TGCGCCAGCAGCCAAGACTATAGCGGCGGGGAGCTGTTTTTT - TRBJ2-2 few TRBV4-3
CASSLVLSGGEQYF TGTGCCAGCAGCTTAGTTCTGTCTGGGGGGGAGCAGTACTTC - TRBJ2-7 - TRBV7-9
CASSLTGYEQYF TGTGCCAGCAGCTTAACAGGCTACGAGCAGTACTTC - TRBJ2-7 - TRBV7-9
CASSLEGHQPQHF TGTGCCAGCAGCTTAGAGGGTCATCAGCCCCAGCATTTT - TRBJ1-5 - TRBV5-5
CASSLGLAGFNEQFF TGTGCCAGCAGCTTGGGACTAGCGGGTTTCAATGAGCAGTTCTTC TRBD2 TRBJ2-1 - TRBV11-3
CASSLGTSGRPSYNEQFF TGTGCCAGCAGCCTGGGGACTAGCGGGAGGCCATCCTACAATGAGCAGTTCTTC TRBD2 TRBJ2-1 - TRBV7-2
CASSLVAGGAGELFF TGTGCCAGCAGCTTAGTAGCGGGGGGGGCCGGGGAGCTGTTTTTT TRBD2 TRBJ2-2 - TRBV7-2
CASSQDLAGVMTGSYNSPLHF TGCGCCAGCAGCCAAGACTTGGCAGGGGTAATGACGGGCTCCTATAATTCACCCCTCCACTTT - TRBJ1-6 - TRBV4-1
CASSPRPGSYEQYF TGTGCCAGCAGCCCTCGACCGGGCTCCTACGAGCAGTACTTC - TRBJ2-7 once TRBV7-6
CASSYSWTSGRNEQFF TGTGCCAGCAGTTACAGTTGGACTAGCGGGAGAAATGAGCAGTTCTTC TRBD2 TRBJ2-1 once TRBV6-5
CASSLRGGGLYEQYF TGTGCCAGCAGTTTAAGAGGGGGCGGATTGTACGAGCAGTACTTC TRBD1 TRBJ2-7 - TRBV27
CAWSAPRGLGGYTF TGTGCCTGGAGTGCCCCCAGGGGCTTAGGAGGCTACACCTTC - TRBJ1-2 - TRBV30
CASSRLAGGPNEQFF TGTGCCAGCAGCCGACTAGCGGGAGGGCCCAATGAGCAGTTCTTC TRBD2 TRBJ2-1 - TRBV28
CASRLLAGGTYEQYF TGTGCCAGCAGACTACTAGCGGGAGGGACCTACGAGCAGTACTTC TRBD2 TRBJ2-7 - TRBV7-2
CASSVEGAGPARYTF TGTGCCAGCAGCGTAGAAGGGGCTGGGCCTGCGCGCTACACCTTC - TRBJ1-2 - TRBV9
CSSSYNTEAFF TGTTCCAGCAGTTATAACACTGAAGCTTTCTTT - TRBJ1-1 - TRBV7-9
CASGARDRGSYEQYF TGTGCCAGCGGTGCGAGGGACAGGGGCTCCTACGAGCAGTACTTC TRBD1 TRBJ2-7 - TRBV5-4
CASQGRASPGELFF TGCGCCAGCCAGGGCAGGGCTTCGCCCGGGGAGCTGTTTTTT - TRBJ2-2 medium-sized TRBV4-3
CASSLGGGDEQYF TGCGCCAGCAGCTTGGGAGGGGGGGACGAGCAGTACTTC - TRBJ2-7 - TRBV5-1
CASSLAGVPTDTQYF TGCGCCAGCAGCCTAGCGGGAGTCCCCACAGATACGCAGTATTTT TRBD2 TRBJ2-3 - TRBV5-1
CASSSPGHFYTF TGTGCCAGCAGTTCACCGGGACACTTCTACACCTTC - TRBJ1-2 - TRBV27
CASSAVTGGGKETQYF TGTGCCAGCAGCGCTGTCACAGGGGGGGGAAAAGAGACCCAGTACTTC - TRBJ2-5 - TRBV9
CASRGWTGGDEAFF TGTGCCAGCAGGGGTTGGACAGGGGGCGACGAAGCTTTCTTT TRBD1 TRBJ1-1 - TRBV5-6
CASSFLTSGPGNEQFF TGTGCCAGTAGTTTCTTGACTAGCGGGCCCGGGAATGAGCAGTTCTTC TRBD2 TRBJ2-1 - TRBV19
CASSPGLYGYTF TGTGCCAGCAGCCCTGGCTTGTACGGCTACACCTTC - TRBJ1-2 - TRBV2
CASRGSAGGYEQYF TGTGCCAGCAGGGGTTCGGCGGGAGGCTACGAGCAGTACTTC TRBD2 TRBJ2-7 few TRBV11-2
CASSSPAPRPPSYNEQFF TGTGCCAGCAGCTCACCCGCCCCTAGGCCCCCCTCCTACAATGAGCAGTTCTTC - TRBJ2-1 - TRBV5-6
CASSLGEASGDTQYF TGTGCCAGCAGCTTAGGGGAGGCCTCGGGAGATACGCAGTATTTT - TRBJ2-3 - TRBV11-3
CASSPPPGDTQYF TGTGCCAGCTCACCACCGCCCGGGGATACGCAGTATTTT - TRBJ2-3 - TRBV18
CASSVARGLAADTQYF TGTGCCAGCAGCGTAGCTAGGGGACTAGCAGCAGATACGCAGTATTTT TRBD2 TRBJ2-3 - TRBV9
CASSSQGVGGYTF TGTGCCAGCAGCTCACAGGGGGTTGGTGGCTACACCTTC TRBD1 TRBJ1-2 - TRBV7-9
CASSPVGAEAFF TGTGCCAGCAGCCCAGTAGGGGCAGAAGCTTTCTTT - TRBJ1-1 - TRBV7-8
CASSQEKGSNQPQHF TGTGCCAGCAGCCAAGAGAAGGGGAGCAATCAGCCCCAGCATTTT - TRBJ1-5 - TRBV4-2
CATHRDTGRNTEAFF TGTGCCACGCACCGGGACACGGGCCGGAACACTGAAGCTTTCTTT - TRBJ1-1 - TRBV10-3